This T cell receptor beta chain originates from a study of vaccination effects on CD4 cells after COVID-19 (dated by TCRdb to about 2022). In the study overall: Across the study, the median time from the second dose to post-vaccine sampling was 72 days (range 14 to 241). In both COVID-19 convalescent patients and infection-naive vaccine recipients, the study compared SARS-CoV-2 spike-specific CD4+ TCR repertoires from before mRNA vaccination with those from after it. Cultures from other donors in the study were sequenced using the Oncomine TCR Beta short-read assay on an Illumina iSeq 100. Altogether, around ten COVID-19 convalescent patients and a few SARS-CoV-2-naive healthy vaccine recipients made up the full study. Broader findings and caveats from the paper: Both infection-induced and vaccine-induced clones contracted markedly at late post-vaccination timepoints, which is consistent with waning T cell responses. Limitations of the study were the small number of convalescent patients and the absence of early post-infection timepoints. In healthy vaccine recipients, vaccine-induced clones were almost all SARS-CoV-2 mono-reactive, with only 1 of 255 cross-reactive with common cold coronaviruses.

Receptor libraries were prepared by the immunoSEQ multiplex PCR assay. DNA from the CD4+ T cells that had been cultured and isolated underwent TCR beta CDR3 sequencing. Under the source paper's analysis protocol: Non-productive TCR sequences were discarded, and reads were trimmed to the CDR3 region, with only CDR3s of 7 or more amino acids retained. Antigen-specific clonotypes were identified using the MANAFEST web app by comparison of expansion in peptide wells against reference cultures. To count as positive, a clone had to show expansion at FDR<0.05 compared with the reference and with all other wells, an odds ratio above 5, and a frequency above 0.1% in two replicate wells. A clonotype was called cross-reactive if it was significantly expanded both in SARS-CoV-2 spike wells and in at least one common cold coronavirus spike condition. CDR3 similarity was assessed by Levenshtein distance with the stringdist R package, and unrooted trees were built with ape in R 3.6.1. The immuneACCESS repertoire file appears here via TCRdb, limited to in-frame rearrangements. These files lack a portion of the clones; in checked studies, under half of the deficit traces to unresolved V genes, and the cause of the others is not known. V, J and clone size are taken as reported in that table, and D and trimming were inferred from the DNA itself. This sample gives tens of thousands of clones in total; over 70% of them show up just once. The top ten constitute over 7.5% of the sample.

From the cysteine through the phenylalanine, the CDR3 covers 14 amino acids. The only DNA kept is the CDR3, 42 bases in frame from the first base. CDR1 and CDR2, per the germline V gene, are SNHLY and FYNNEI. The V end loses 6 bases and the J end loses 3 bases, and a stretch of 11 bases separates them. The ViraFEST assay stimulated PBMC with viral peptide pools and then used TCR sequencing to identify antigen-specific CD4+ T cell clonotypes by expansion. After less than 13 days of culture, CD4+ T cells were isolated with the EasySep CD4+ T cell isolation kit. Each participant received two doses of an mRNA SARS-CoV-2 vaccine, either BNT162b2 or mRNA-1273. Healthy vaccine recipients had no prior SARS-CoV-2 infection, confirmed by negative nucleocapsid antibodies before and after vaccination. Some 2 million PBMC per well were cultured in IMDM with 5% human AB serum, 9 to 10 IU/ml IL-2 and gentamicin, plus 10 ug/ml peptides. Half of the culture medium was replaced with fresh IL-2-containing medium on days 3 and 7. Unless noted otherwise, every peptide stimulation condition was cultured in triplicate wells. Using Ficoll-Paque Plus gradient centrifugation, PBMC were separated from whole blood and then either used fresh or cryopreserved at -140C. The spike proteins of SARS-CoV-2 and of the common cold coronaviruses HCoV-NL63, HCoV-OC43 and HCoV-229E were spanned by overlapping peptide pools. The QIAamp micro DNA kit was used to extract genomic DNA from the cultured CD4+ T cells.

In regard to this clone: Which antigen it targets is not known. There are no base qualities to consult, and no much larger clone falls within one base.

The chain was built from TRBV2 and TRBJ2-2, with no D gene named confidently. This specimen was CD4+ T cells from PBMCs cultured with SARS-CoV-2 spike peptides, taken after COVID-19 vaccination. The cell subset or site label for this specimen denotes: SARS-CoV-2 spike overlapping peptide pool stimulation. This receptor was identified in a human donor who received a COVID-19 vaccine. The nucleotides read TGTGCCAGCAGGATGGACGGATACACCGGGGAGCTGTTTTTT. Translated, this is CASRMDGYTGELFF.